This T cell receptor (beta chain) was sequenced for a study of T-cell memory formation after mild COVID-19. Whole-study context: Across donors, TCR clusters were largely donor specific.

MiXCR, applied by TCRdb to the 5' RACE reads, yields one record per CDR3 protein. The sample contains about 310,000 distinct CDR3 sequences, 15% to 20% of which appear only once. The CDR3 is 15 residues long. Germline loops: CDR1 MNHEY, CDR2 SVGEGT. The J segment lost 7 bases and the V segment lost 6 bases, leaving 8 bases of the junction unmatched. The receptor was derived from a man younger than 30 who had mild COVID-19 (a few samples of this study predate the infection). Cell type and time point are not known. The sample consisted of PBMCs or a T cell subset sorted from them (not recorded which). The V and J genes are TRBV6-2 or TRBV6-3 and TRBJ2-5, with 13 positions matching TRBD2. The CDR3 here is CASSRGLAGMRTQYF. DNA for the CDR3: TGTGCCAGCAGCCGGGGACTAGCGGGGATGCGGACCCAGTACTTC.